The 32 T cell receptor beta chains below all came from one sample that was sequenced in a study of beta chain features in type 1 diabetes. All of the isolated RNA was reverse transcribed, so expressed TCRB transcripts were sequenced. Method: immunoSEQ multiplex PCR; TCRdb's copy keeps in-frame clones and lacks some. The repertoire consists of about 620,000 clones, with about 14% occurring once and the leading ten covering approximately 0.087%. Sequencing input: naive CD4+ T cells from blood. These receptors were obtained from a young man in good health.

Comment on this clone: The identical CDR3 is also encoded by other nucleotide sequences in the sample. V usage is TRBV11-2 and J usage is TRBJ2-5, with TRBD2 identical over 7 bases. This CDR3 comprises 13 residues. V shed 4 bases and J 2 bases; nucleotides not matched to a gene: 1. The germline V gene has CDR1 SGHAT and CDR2 FQNNGV. CDR3 sequence: CASSSGLQETQYF. CDR3 DNA sequence: TGTGCCAGCAGCTCGGGACTACAAGAGACCCAGTACTTC. Supplemented by reference TRBV11-2 and TRBJ2-5, the full variable domain reads EAGVAQSPRYKIIEKRQSVAFWCNPISGHATLYWYQQILGQGPKLLIQFQNNGVVDDSQLPKDRFSAERLKGVDSTLKIQPAKLEDSAVYLCASSSGLQETQYFGPGTRLLVL.

This clone has a handful of counts. The rearrangement uses TRBV25-1 and TRBJ1-1, with a weak D call TRBD1 (6 bases). CDR3 length equals 14 residues. V dropped 3 bases and J dropped 4 bases, with 12 bases sitting between them. In germline, CDR1 is MGHDK, CDR2 SYGVNS. In DNA, the CDR3 is TGTGCCAGCAGTGATTCGGACAGAAGCACTGAAGCTTTCTTT. Translated: CASSDSDRSTEAFF.

This clone was observed a handful of times. The chain joins TRBV7-9 to TRBJ1-4, with 7 bases fitting TRBD1. V trimming: 5 bases; J trimming: 0 bases; junction bases outside the gene matches: 6. CDR1 and CDR2 from the germline V gene are SEHNR and FQNEAQ (reference sequence). The CDR3 length is 16 residues. The CDR3 DNA reads as TGTGCCAGCAGCCCGGGACAGCTCGCAACTAATGAAAAACTGTTTTTT. This codes for CASSPGQLATNEKLFF. The variable domain in full, with the rest retrieved from reference TRBV7-9 and TRBJ1-4, is DTGVSQNPRHKITKRGQNVTFRCDPISEHNRLYWYRQTLGQGPEFLTYFQNEAQLEKSRLLSDRFSAERPKGSFSTLEIQRTEQGDSAMYLCASSPGQLATNEKLFFGSGTQLSVL.

This clone has just a few counts. The same CDR3 arises from other DNA sequences in this sample as well. V gene TRBV20-1 combines with J gene TRBJ2-1; no clear D. Trimming left V 2 bases short and J 7 bases short, with 3 bases between. The CDR3 runs 10 residues. From germline, CDR1 is DFQATT and CDR2 SNEGSKA (reference sequence). The CDR3 DNA sequence: TGCAGTGCTAGAAAGAATGAGCAGTTCTTC. Translation: CSARKNEQFF.

This clone was counted a few times. The V and J genes are TRBV18 and TRBJ2-7; no reliable D call. V lost 10 bases and J lost 6, with 19 bases in between. The CDR3 contains 13 residues. Germline V CDR1 and CDR2: KGHSH, LQKENI. The CDR3 bases are TGTGCCACCAACGAAGGGCCCGGCCTCGAGCAGTACTTC. It translates to CATNEGPGLEQYF.

This clone has a handful of counts. The rearrangement joins TRBV7-8 to TRBJ2-1; a weak D match, TRBD1 (6 bases). Germline CDR1 is SGHVS and CDR2 is FQNEAQ. The V and J ends lost 5 bases and 4 bases respectively, with 18 bases between them. The CDR3 runs 16 residues. DNA for the CDR3: TGTGCCAGCAGCCCAATGGGGGCAGTACCGTACAATGAGCAGTTCTTC. Protein product: CASSPMGAVPYNEQFF.

This clone was seen only a few times. The chain has TRBV6-5 and TRBJ1-2, with 8 bases matching TRBD1. The germline gives CDR1 MNHEY, CDR2 SVGAGI. V was pared by 4 bases and J by 6 bases, with 7 bases of the junction left unmatched. This CDR3 has 14 amino acids. In DNA form, the CDR3 reads TGTGCCAGCAGTTCCCGCGGACAGGGTCATGGCTACACCTTC. Translating it yields CASSSRGQGHGYTF.

This clone was observed a handful of times. The CDR3 protein is CASSIDGPLGAPLHF. CDR3 DNA: TGTGCCAGCAGCATTGACGGACCCCTGGGAGCACCCCTCCACTTT. The chain carries TRBV7-9 and TRBJ1-6; no clear D gene. The germline CDR1 and CDR2 sequences are SEHNR and FQNEAQ (reference sequence). The CDR3 loop spans 15 amino acids. The V end lost 5 bases, the J end lost 11 bases, and 19 bases lay between the germline ends.

This clone has only a few counts. The CDR3 DNA reads TGTGCCAGCAGCTTAGTAAAGCCCCTTGGCTCGAGTGAGCAGTTCTTC. Encoded protein: CASSLVKPLGSSEQFF. The chain couples TRBV7-2 to TRBJ2-1; D gene unclear. Germline CDR1 is SGHTA and CDR2 is FQGNSA. Trimming removed 1 base from V and 9 bases from J, with 19 bases in between. This CDR3 comprises 16 residues. Together with reference TRBV7-2 and TRBJ2-1, the CDR3 gives the full variable domain: GAGVSQSPSNKVTEKGKDVELRCDPISGHTALYWYRQSLGQGLEFLIYFQGNSAPDKSGLPSDRFSAERTGGSVSTLTIQRTQQEDSAVYLCASSLVKPLGSSEQFFGPGTRLTVL.

The rearrangement uses TRBV23-1 and TRBJ2-2, with 10 bases lining up with TRBD1. TRBV23-1 is an open reading frame, and its role is uncertain. The CDR3 consists of 18 residues. V shed 4 bases, J shed 5 bases, and the junction held 13 bases outside the gene matches. CDR3 amino acids: CASSRSPYDRGRTGELFF. The DNA of the CDR3 is TGCGCCAGCAGTCGCTCCCCTTATGACAGGGGGCGGACCGGGGAGCTGTTTTTT.

The table lists this clone with a few counts. The CDR3 nucleotides are TGTGCCAGCAGTTACTCCGGGACAGGGACAGATACGCAGTATTTT. It codes for CASSYSGTGTDTQYF. The rearrangement uses TRBV6-5 and TRBJ2-3; 9 nucleotides line up with TRBD1. There are 15 residues in the CDR3. CDR1 and CDR2 (germline): MNHEY, SVGAGI. V lost 0 bases to trimming and J lost 3 bases; unmatched junction nucleotides: 1.

This clone has more than one count but fewer than ten. V is TRBV27 and J is TRBJ2-7, with unresolved D. CDR1 and CDR2 (germline): MNHEY, SMNVEV (reference sequence). This CDR3 region has 14 residues. Trimming removed 11 bases from V and 0 bases from J, with 17 bases in between. Written as DNA, the CDR3 is TGTGCCGCCTCGGCCCGCCCGACCTCCTACGAGCAGTACTTC. Translating gives CAASARPTSYEQYF.

A word on this clone: This sample also contains other DNA sequences that code for the same CDR3. The genes are TRBV9 and TRBJ2-2, with 8 bases lining up with TRBD1. V shed 1 base and J 7 bases; nucleotides not matched to a gene: 6. CDR3 length equals 15 residues. Germline V lookup: CDR1 SGDLS, CDR2 YYNGEE. Here the CDR3 reads CASSVLQGAVGELFF. The CDR3 coding sequence is TGTGCCAGCAGCGTATTGCAGGGGGCGGTCGGGGAGCTGTTTTTT. Looking up the rest from reference TRBV9 and TRBJ2-2 gives the full variable domain: DSGVTQTPKHLITATGQRVTLRCSPRSGDLSVYWYQQSLDQGLQFLIQYYNGEERAKGNILERFSAQQFPDLHSELNLSSLELGDSALYFCASSVLQGAVGELFFGEGSRLTVL.

There are a few counts of this clone. The chain combines TRBV7-9 with TRBJ1-2; TRBD1 matches at 8 bases. V gave up 4 bases and J gave up 3 bases; unmatched junction bases: 13. Germline V gives CDR1 SEHNR, CDR2 FQNEAQ (reference sequence). The CDR3 totals 17 residues. CDR3 nucleotide sequence: TGTGCCAGCAGCTCCCCATGGGGGCAGGGGGCCGACTATGGCTACACCTTC. Translating it yields CASSSPWGQGADYGYTF.

The V gene is TRBV7-3, the J gene TRBJ2-5, with 11 bases matching TRBD1. CDR1 and CDR2 from the germline V gene are SGHTA and FQGTGA. Trimming cost V 3 bases and J 9 bases; bases outside gene matches: 9. This CDR3 comprises 15 residues. The CDR3 reads CASSFRGTGGEAQYF. As DNA, the CDR3 is TGTGCCAGCAGCTTCAGGGGGACAGGGGGAGAAGCCCAGTACTTC.

The rearrangement links TRBV2 to TRBJ1-4, with unresolved D. Germline CDR1 SNHLY, CDR2 FYNNEI. The CDR3 contains 16 residues. With 1 base removed from V and 7 bases from J, the gap between germline ends came to 16 bases. DNA of the CDR3: TGTGCCAGCAGTGAAGGGGATTTCGGGCTGGCTGAAAAACTGTTTTTT. Translating gives CASSEGDFGLAEKLFF. The full variable domain, its missing parts supplied by reference TRBV2 and TRBJ1-4, is EPEVTQTPSHQVTQMGQEVILRCVPISNHLYFYWYRQILGQKVEFLVSFYNNEISEKSEIFDDQFSVERPDGSNFTLKIRSTKLEDSAMYFCASSEGDFGLAEKLFFGSGTQLSVL.

The rearrangement links TRBV5-4 to TRBJ2-2; 10 bases line up with TRBD1. The CDR3 has 16 residues. J lost 5 bases, V lost 3 bases, and 7 bases had no gene match. Germline-derived CDR1 and CDR2 are SGHNT and YYREEE (reference sequence). CDR3 DNA: TGTGCCAGCAGCTCCCGACAGGGGGCAGGGACCGGGGAGCTGTTTTTT. It codes for CASSSRQGAGTGELFF.

This clone was seen more than once but under ten times. The chain joins TRBV15 to TRBJ1-5; no clear D gene. The length of the CDR3 is 17 residues. Trimming shortened V by 3 bases and J by 0 bases, and 15 bases separated the two germline ends. Germline values: CDR1 LNHNV, CDR2 YYDKDF (reference sequence). The CDR3 here is CATSRSFSGSSNQPQHF. The CDR3 coding sequence is TGTGCCACCAGCAGGAGCTTTTCCGGGAGTAGCAATCAGCCCCAGCATTTT.

The genes are TRBV28 and TRBJ2-7, with 12 bases that match TRBD2. The germline CDR1 and CDR2 sequences are MDHEN and SYDVKM. V gave up 3 bases and J gave up 1 base; unmatched junction bases: 1. The CDR3 runs to 15 residues. CDR3 in amino acids: CASSFGLAGSYEQYF. The CDR3 bases are TGTGCCAGCAGTTTCGGACTAGCGGGATCCTACGAGCAGTACTTC.

The chain has TRBV5-1 and TRBJ1-1; TRBD1 is a possible D gene (5 bases). CDR3 size: 18 residues. The V and J ends lost 4 bases and 1 base respectively, with 23 bases between them. Germline V gene lookup returns CDR1 SGHRS and CDR2 YFSETQ. CDR3 residues: CASSVLRDYHVSNTEAFF. In DNA, the CDR3 is TGCGCCAGCAGCGTGCTTAGGGACTACCACGTCTCGAACACTGAAGCTTTCTTT.

The rearrangement uses TRBV7-7 and TRBJ2-1, with D perhaps TRBD1 (6 bases). Germline assignment: CDR1 SSHAT and CDR2 FNYEAQ (reference sequence). V lost 4 bases to trimming and J lost 9 bases, with 10 bases between them. The CDR3 loop spans 12 amino acids. The chain's CDR3 is CASSSRRGEQFF. Written as DNA, the CDR3 is TGTGCCAGCAGCTCCCGCAGGGGTGAGCAGTTCTTC.

This clone was counted a few times. This chain joins TRBV29-1 and TRBJ2-7, with 7 bases matching TRBD2. The CDR3 extends over 14 amino acids. The V and J ends lost 1 base and 6 bases, in that order; junction bases with no gene match: 9. Germline CDR1 and CDR2: SQVTM and ANQGSEA. CDR3 DNA: TGCAGCGTTGAAGGGGTGGCGGGAGCGAGCGAGCAGTACTTC. Its translation: CSVEGVAGASEQYF.

This clone was seen a handful of times. This chain uses TRBV7-9 with TRBJ2-7; unclear D gene. The germline gives CDR1 SEHNR, CDR2 FQNEAQ (reference sequence). V lost 2 bases and J 2 bases, leaving 10 bases between the germline ends. The CDR3 runs 14 residues. CDR3 sequence reads: CASSLLQGTYEQYF. The CDR3 DNA sequence: TGTGCCAGCAGCTTATTACAAGGTACCTACGAGCAGTACTTC.

This sequence joins TRBV4-2 and TRBJ1-1; D is unclear. V lost 1 base to trimming and J lost 12 bases, with 15 bases between them. There are 13 residues in the CDR3. Germline V gives CDR1 LGHNA, CDR2 YNFKEQ. CDR3 sequence (DNA): TGTGCCAGCAGCCAAGGTGAAACTTTGGGATCTTTCTTT. Translated: CASSQGETLGSFF.

The rearrangement uses TRBV1 and TRBJ1-2; no check of the table's D call, TRBD1, against the DNA was made. TRBV1 is tagged as a pseudogene. The CDR3 has 16 amino acids. The CDR3 here is CTSNPCTARCNYGYTF. In DNA, the CDR3 is TGCACCAGCAACCCCTGTACGGCCAGGTGCAACTATGGCTACACCTTC.

The V gene is TRBV28, the J gene TRBJ1-2; 7 bases fit TRBD1. CDR1 and CDR2 from the germline V gene are MDHEN and SYDVKM. This CDR3 is built from 13 residues. With V trimmed by 5 bases and J by 5 bases, 5 bases remained unmatched. CDR3 protein: CASSLLQGYGYTF. CDR3 DNA: TGTGCCAGCAGTCTTCTACAGGGGTATGGCTACACCTTC.

The table lists this clone with a few counts. The chain recombines TRBV19 with TRBJ1-2; D unclear. The V gene lost 6 bases and the J gene lost 3 bases, with 8 bases spanning the gap. From germline, CDR1 is LNHDA and CDR2 SQIVND (reference sequence). CDR3 length equals 12 residues. CDR3 DNA sequence: TGTGCCAGTAGAAGACAAGACTATGGCTACACCTTC. Translating it yields CASRRQDYGYTF.

A few counts support this clone. The chain couples TRBV5-6 to TRBJ1-5, with D possibly being TRBD1 (5 bases). V dropped 4 bases and J dropped 3 bases, with 11 bases sitting between them. This CDR3 region has 14 residues. Looked up from germline, CDR1 is SGHDT and CDR2 is YYEEEE. The CDR3 protein is CASSHTGANQPQHF. The CDR3 DNA is TGTGCCAGCAGCCATACAGGAGCCAATCAGCCCCAGCATTTT.

This clone was detected a few times. This chain joins TRBV7-9 and TRBJ1-6, with a possible D match to TRBD1 (6 bases). V lost 2 bases, J lost 7 bases, and 12 bases lay in between. The V gene's germline CDR1 is SEHNR and CDR2 FQNEAQ (reference sequence). The CDR3 sequence is 15 residues long. The CDR3 DNA reads as TGTGCCAGCAGCTTACAGCAGGGGAGCAATTCACCCCTCCACTTT. It yields the protein CASSLQQGSNSPLHF.

The rearrangement uses TRBV7-2 and TRBJ1-2; 7 nucleotides agree with TRBD1. CDR3 length equals 14 residues. V lost 5 bases to trimming and J lost 2 bases; unmatched junction nucleotides: 5. Germline CDR1 SGHTA, CDR2 FQGNSA. The CDR3 DNA follows: TGTGCCAGCAGCCATAAGGGACAGAACTATGGCTACACCTTC. Amino acid sequence: CASSHKGQNYGYTF.

This clone was recorded a few times. The rearrangement links TRBV29-1 to TRBJ1-4; D is undetermined. The CDR3 contains 12 residues. In germline, CDR1 is SQVTM, CDR2 ANQGSEA. Trimming removed 3 bases at V and 5 bases at J, with 7 bases between. As DNA, the CDR3 is TGCAGCGTTGACGCGGGGAATGAAAAACTGTTTTTT. Residues: CSVDAGNEKLFF.

This clone was seen a few times. The chain has TRBV7-3 and TRBJ2-3; 8 bases align to TRBD2. The CDR3 consists of 16 residues. Germline CDR1 is SGHTA and CDR2 is FQGTGA. Unmatched junction bases numbered 10, after V lost 5 bases and J lost 3 bases. CDR3 sequence (DNA): TGTGCCAGCAGCCCCCGGGGGGGCGTGAGGACAGATACGCAGTATTTT. It is translated as CASSPRGGVRTDTQYF. The full variable domain, with the rest looked up from reference TRBV7-3 and TRBJ2-3, is GAGVSQTPSNKVTEKGKYVELRCDPISGHTALYWYRQSLGQGPEFLIYFQGTGAADDSGLPNDRFFAVRPEGSVSTLKIQRTERGDSAVYLCASSPRGGVRTDTQYFGPGTRLTVL.